The T cell receptor beta chain described here comes from a study of shared clonotypes between healthy human individuals. Study-level information: A donor's plate count was three for CD4 naive and three for CD4 memory; CD8 naive had two and CD8 memory one.

The CDR3 loop spans 14 amino acids. V lost 6 bases to trimming and J lost 6 bases; unmatched junction nucleotides: 5. CDR1 and CDR2 (germline): KGHSH, LQKENI. TCRdb keeps only in-frame clones here, not all; method: immunoSEQ multiplex PCR. The table includes 1,500,000 or so clones, approximately 98.5% detected once. This clone was seen only once. The sequenced sample was naive CD4+ T cells sorted from blood. Subset specified: CD45RA+ positively selected. The clonotype originates from a man aged 25 to 40 in good health. The chain uses TRBV18 and TRBJ2-3, with 11 bases identical to TRBD1. In DNA, the CDR3 is TGTGCCAGCTCGGCCGGGACAGGGGGGGATACGCAGTATTTT. It specifies CASSAGTGGDTQYF.